The clone carrying this TCR beta chain was detected ten times or more. Its antigen is undetermined. An end of the junction does not agree with germline; a read error may underlie this. This sample is part of a study of Graves' ophthalmopathy and Graves' hyperthyroidism. Study-level information: Investigators collected peripheral blood at initial diagnosis, before any treatment was given.

Study outcomes and limitations: Most thyroid clonotypes expanded beyond 0.001 frequency were also found in blood.

Active ophthalmopathy (CAS at least 3, NOSPECS at least 4), lasting under 3 months. As diagnostic evidence, clinical symptoms, serum thyroxine, TRAb, thyroid ultrasound and orbital computed tomography were relied upon. RNA served as the template for amplifying TCR beta CDR3 regions. Investigators did first-round RT-PCR with HTBI primers, then second-round multiplex PCR. TCRdb recomputed calls from the multiplex PCR reads with MiXCR, one row per CDR3 protein. There are 200,000 to 250,000 distinct CDR3 sequences in the sample; 20% to 25% occur only once, and about 40% lies in the top ten. CDR3 length: 13 amino acids. Germline assignment: CDR1 MNHNS and CDR2 SASEGT.

The sample comprised peripheral blood. The TCR originated in a woman in her forties or fifties with Graves' ophthalmopathy. The chain has TRBV6-1 and TRBJ2-2; D call uncertain. As DNA, the CDR3 is TGTGCCAGCAATGAAGTGGTGCCCGGGGAGCTGTTTTTT. It specifies CASNEVVPGELFF.